This TCR beta chain is drawn from a study of blood T cell repertoires in COVID-19. Germline V lookup: CDR1 MNHEY, CDR2 SVGEGT. The CDR3 runs 14 residues. After removal of 4 bases from V and 9 bases from J, the junction contained 7 bases not matched to a gene. Clones were sequenced by immunoSEQ multiplex PCR, and TCRdb holds only the in-frame ones, with some missing. The sample yields approximately 100,000 clones, 83% seen once. Sequencing was performed on peripheral blood. The origin of this receptor is a woman aged 60-75 years with acute or convalescent COVID-19. The gene calls are TRBV6-2 or TRBV6-3 and TRBJ2-4; TRBD2 matches 9 bases. The DNA of the CDR3 is TGTGCCAGCAGTTCTAGCGGGGTGTGGAGCATTCAGTACTTC. Its translation: CASSSSGVWSIQYF.